This T cell receptor (beta chain) was captured by sequencing in a study of T cell repertoires in cytomegalovirus infection. Study overall: HLA-B-restricted CMV epitopes that are well studied, plus recently identified HLA-C-restricted ones, were used by the study. Public signatures in TCR beta pointed to CMV infection and matching HLA type.

V lost 2 bases to trimming and J lost 7 bases; unmatched junction nucleotides: 12. The germline CDR1 and CDR2 sequences are MNHEY and SVGEGT. CDR3 length: 17 amino acids. As regards this clonotype: Its cognate antigen is unknown.

TCRdb used MiXCR to reprocess the reads, holding one entry per CDR3 protein. Of about 500,000 distinct CDR3 sequences listed, about 33% were seen once; the top ten hold roughly 16%. The source material was cultured PBMCs, sampled from culture after CMV antigen stimulation. V gene TRBV6-2 or TRBV6-3 combines with J gene TRBJ2-1; TRBD1 agrees at 9 bases. The source of this sequence is a human donor in good health (CMV status not recorded). Some clones in this sample may be carry-over from other donors' samples. This CDR3 is CASSYLGQGLIGNEQFF. The CDR3 coding sequence is TGTGCCAGCAGTTACCTGGGACAGGGATTGATCGGGAATGAGCAGTTCTTC.